The text below deals with one TCR beta chain. Produced via immunoSEQ multiplex PCR; TCRdb's table is partial and in-frame only. The table shows around 30,000 clones, with approximately 93% occurring only once. The data were obtained in a study of control samples from healthy donors and cancer patients. Germline lookup yields CDR1 MNHEY and CDR2 SVGAGI. V lost 5 bases and J lost 1, with 6 bases in between. The CDR3 has 13 residues. V is TRBV6-5 and J is TRBJ1-3; TRBD1 is a possible D gene (5 bases). The clonotype was recovered from a man aged 55 to 70 in good health. The sample comprised blood. The DNA of the CDR3 is TGTGCCAGCAGTCGACAGTCTGGAAACACCATATATTTT. This sequence encodes CASSRQSGNTIYF.